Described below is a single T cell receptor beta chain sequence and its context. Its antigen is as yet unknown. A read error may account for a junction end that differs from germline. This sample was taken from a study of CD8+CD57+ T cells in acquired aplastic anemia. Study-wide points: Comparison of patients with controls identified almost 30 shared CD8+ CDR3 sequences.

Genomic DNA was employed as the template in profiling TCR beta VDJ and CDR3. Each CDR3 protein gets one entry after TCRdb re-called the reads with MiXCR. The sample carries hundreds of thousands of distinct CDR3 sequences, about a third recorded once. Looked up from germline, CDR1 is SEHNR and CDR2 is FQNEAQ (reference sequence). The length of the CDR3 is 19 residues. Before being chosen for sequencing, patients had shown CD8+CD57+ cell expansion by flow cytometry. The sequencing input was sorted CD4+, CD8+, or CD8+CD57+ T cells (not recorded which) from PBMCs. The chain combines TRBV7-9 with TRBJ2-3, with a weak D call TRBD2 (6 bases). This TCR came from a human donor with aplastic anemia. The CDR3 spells CASSQGGWGAREDTDTQYF. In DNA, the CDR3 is TGCGCCAGCAGCCAAGGCGGTTGGGGAGCCAGGGAGGACACAGATACGCAGTATTTT.